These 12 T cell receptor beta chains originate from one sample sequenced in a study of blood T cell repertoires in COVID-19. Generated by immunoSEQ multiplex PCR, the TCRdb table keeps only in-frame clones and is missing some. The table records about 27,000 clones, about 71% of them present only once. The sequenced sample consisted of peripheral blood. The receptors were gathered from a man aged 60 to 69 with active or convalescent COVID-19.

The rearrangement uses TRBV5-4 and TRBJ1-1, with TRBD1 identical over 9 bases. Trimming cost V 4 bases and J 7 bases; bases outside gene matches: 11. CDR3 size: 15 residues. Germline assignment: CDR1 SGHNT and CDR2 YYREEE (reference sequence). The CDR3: CASSAPDRGGGEAFF. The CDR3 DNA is TGTGCCAGCAGCGCTCCGGACAGGGGCGGAGGTGAAGCTTTCTTT.

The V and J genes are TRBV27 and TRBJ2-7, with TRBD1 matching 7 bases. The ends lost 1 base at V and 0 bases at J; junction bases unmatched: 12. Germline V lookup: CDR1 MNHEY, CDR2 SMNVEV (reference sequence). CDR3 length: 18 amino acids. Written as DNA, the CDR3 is TGTGCCAGCAGTTTATACAGGACAGGTAGCAGGAGCTCCTACGAGCAGTACTTC. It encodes CASSLYRTGSRSSYEQYF.

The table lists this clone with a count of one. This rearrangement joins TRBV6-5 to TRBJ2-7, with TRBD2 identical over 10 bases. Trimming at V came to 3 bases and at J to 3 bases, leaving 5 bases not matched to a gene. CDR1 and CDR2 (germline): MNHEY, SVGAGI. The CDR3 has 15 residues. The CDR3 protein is CASSYLLAGLYEQYF. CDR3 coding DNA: TGTGCCAGCAGTTATTTACTAGCGGGGCTCTACGAGCAGTACTTC.

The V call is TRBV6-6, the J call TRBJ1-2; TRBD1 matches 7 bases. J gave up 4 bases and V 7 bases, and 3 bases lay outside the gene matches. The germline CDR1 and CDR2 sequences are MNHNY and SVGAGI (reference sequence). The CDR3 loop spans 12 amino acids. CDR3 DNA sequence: TGTGCCAGCATGGGACAGCGCTATGGCTACACCTTC. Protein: CASMGQRYGYTF.

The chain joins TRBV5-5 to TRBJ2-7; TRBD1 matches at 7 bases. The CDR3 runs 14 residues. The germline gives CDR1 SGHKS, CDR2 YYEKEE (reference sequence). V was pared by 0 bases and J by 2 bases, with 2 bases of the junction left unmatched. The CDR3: CASSLDQGAYEQYF. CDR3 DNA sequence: TGTGCCAGCAGCTTGGATCAGGGGGCCTACGAGCAGTACTTC.

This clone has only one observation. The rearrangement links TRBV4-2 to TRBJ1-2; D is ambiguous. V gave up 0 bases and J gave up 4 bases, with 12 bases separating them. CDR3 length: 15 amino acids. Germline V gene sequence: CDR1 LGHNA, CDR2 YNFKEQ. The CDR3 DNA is TGTGCCAGCAGCCAAGAGGCCTCCTCCTCCTATGGCTACACCTTC. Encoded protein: CASSQEASSSYGYTF.

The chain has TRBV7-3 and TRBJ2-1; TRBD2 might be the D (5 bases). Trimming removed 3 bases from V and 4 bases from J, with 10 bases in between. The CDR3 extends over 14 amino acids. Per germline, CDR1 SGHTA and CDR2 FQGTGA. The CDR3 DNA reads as TGTGCCAGCAGCTTGGGCGGGCGGTACAATGAGCAGTTCTTC. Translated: CASSLGGRYNEQFF.

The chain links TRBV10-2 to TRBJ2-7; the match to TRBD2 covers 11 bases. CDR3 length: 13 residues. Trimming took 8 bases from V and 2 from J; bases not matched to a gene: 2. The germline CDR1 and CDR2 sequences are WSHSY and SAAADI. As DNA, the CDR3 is TGCGCCAGCGGGACTAGCGGTACCTACGAGCAGTACTTC. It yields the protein CASGTSGTYEQYF.

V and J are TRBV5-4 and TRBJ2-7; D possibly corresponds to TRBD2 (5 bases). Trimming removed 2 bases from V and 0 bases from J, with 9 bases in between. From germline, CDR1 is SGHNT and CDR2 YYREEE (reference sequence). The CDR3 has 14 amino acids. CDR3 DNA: TGTGCCAGCAGCTTAGTAAGCGGCTCCTACGAGCAGTACTTC. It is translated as CASSLVSGSYEQYF.

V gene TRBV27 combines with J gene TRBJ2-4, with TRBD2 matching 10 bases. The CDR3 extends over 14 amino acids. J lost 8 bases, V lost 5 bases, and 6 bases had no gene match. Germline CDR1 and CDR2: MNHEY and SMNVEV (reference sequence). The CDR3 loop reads CASSLLAGEHIQYF. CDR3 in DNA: TGTGCCAGCAGTCTGCTAGCGGGAGAACACATTCAGTACTTC.

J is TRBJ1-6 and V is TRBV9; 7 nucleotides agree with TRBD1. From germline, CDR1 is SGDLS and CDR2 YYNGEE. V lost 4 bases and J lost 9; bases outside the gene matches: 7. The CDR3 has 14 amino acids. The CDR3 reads CASSPGTVRSPLHF. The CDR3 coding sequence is TGTGCCAGCAGCCCTGGGACAGTTCGTTCACCCCTCCACTTT.

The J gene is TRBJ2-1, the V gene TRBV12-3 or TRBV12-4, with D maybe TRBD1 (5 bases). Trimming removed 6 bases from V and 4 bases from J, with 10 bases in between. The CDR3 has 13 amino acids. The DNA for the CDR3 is TGTGCCAGCAGACAGGACATTTACAATGAGCAGTTCTTC. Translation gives CASRQDIYNEQFF.